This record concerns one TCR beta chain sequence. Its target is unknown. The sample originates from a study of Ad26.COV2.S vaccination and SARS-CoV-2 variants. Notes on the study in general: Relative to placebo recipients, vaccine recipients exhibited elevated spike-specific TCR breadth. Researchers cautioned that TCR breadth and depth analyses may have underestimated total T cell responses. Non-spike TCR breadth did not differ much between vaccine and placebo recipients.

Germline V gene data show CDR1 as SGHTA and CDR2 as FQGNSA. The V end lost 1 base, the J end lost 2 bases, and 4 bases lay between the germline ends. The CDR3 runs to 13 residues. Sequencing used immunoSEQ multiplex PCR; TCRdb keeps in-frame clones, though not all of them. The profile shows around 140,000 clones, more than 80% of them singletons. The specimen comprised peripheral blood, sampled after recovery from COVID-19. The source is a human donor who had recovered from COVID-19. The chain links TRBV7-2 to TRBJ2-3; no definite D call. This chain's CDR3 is CASSLGPTDTQYF. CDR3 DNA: TGTGCCAGCAGCTTAGGCCCCACAGATACGCAGTATTTT.